This passage covers 24 T cell receptor beta chains from one sample sequenced in a study of blood T cell repertoires in COVID-19 (TCRdb year 2020). The method was the immunoSEQ multiplex PCR assay. Imported from immuneACCESS, the table was reduced by TCRdb to in-frame sequences with V and J called. These copies leave out some clones; in studies compared against another copy, an unresolved V gene accounts for under half, and the cause of the remainder is not known. The sample contains 100,000 to 150,000 clones, 75% to 90% of them found a single time. The ten largest clones represent around 3% of the sample. The sample consisted of peripheral blood. Receptors were obtained from a woman older than 75 with COVID-19, enrolled during active disease.

CDR3 sequence (DNA): TGTGCCAGCAGCCAAGAACTAGCGGGAGGCTCCTACGAGCAGTACTTC. Protein product: CASSQELAGGSYEQYF. The chain combines TRBV4-2 with TRBJ2-7; 12 positions agree with TRBD2. This CDR3 contains 16 residues. Germline CDR1 is LGHNA and CDR2 is YNFKEQ. The junction had 0 bases not matched to a gene; V was cut back by 0 bases and J by 0 bases.

V and J are TRBV5-1 and TRBJ2-3; 11 nucleotides match TRBD2. The trim removed 4 bases at V and 2 bases at J, leaving 6 bases unmatched. This CDR3 has 16 amino acids. The germline V gene has CDR1 SGHRS and CDR2 YFSETQ. The CDR3 loop is CASSLGLAEVTDTQYF. For the CDR3, the DNA is TGCGCCAGCAGCCTGGGACTAGCGGAGGTCACAGATACGCAGTATTTT. Full variable domain (remainder filled in from reference TRBV5-1 and TRBJ2-3): KAGVTQTPRYLIKTRGQQVTLSCSPISGHRSVSWYQQTPGQGLQFLFEYFSETQRNKGNFPGRFSGRQFSNSRSEMNVSTLELGDSALYLCASSLGLAEVTDTQYFGPGTRLTVL.

This chain joins TRBV9 and TRBJ2-7; D is undetermined. This CDR3 is 14 amino acids long. The V end lost 4 bases, the J end lost 7 bases, and 18 bases lay between the germline ends. Per the germline V gene, CDR1 is SGDLS and CDR2 is YYNGEE. Here the CDR3 reads CASSSDALIGEQYF. Written as DNA, the CDR3 is TGTGCCAGCAGCTCAGATGCCCTTATTGGTGAGCAGTACTTC. The entire variable domain, with the rest obtained from reference TRBV9 and TRBJ2-7, is as follows: DSGVTQTPKHLITATGQRVTLRCSPRSGDLSVYWYQQSLDQGLQFLIQYYNGEERAKGNILERFSAQQFPDLHSELNLSSLELGDSALYFCASSSDALIGEQYFGPGTRLTVT.

The chain links TRBV11-1 to TRBJ2-5; 8 positions agree with TRBD2. Germline loops: CDR1 SGHAT, CDR2 FQDESV (reference sequence). The CDR3 spans 14 residues. With V trimmed by 6 bases and J by 3 bases, 6 bases remained unmatched. CDR3 region: CASSPLAAKETQYF. CDR3 bases: TGTGCCAGCAGTCCACTAGCGGCTAAAGAGACCCAGTACTTC.

The chain uses TRBV6-6 and TRBJ1-2; D is unresolved. Trimming pared 7 bases from V and 5 bases from J, leaving 14 bases between. This CDR3 region has 13 residues. Germline CDR1 and CDR2: MNHNY and SVGAGI (reference sequence). This CDR3 reads CASTAAAEYGYTF. The CDR3 region has the DNA TGTGCCAGCACCGCTGCGGCCGAGTATGGCTACACCTTC.

The V and J genes are TRBV5-6 and TRBJ1-4; 9 bases are a match to TRBD1. Germline V gene sequence: CDR1 SGHDT, CDR2 YYEEEE. J was trimmed by 5 bases and V by 2 bases; bases with no gene match: 7. The CDR3 sequence is 16 residues long. CDR3 sequence: CASSLWRGQGNEKLFF. CDR3 DNA sequence: TGTGCCAGCAGCTTATGGAGAGGACAGGGGAATGAAAAACTGTTTTTT.

J is TRBJ1-1 and V is TRBV7-2; 7 nucleotides agree with TRBD1. Germline CDR1 SGHTA, CDR2 FQGNSA. J lost 4 bases, V lost 5 bases, and 10 bases had no gene match. CDR3 size: 15 residues. DNA of the CDR3: TGTGCCAGCAGCCCCGAACGTTACAGGGGCACTGAAGCTTTCTTT. The encoded protein is CASSPERYRGTEAFF.

This sequence joins TRBV2 and TRBJ2-3; 7 nucleotides align to TRBD2. The V segment lost 5 bases and the J segment 8 bases; nucleotides outside the gene matches: 16. This CDR3 contains 16 residues. In germline, CDR1 is SNHLY, CDR2 FYNNEI. The CDR3 DNA reads as TGTGCCAGCAGTTCTACGGATGCTAGCGGCGGGGGTACGCAGTATTTT. Translating gives CASSSTDASGGGTQYF.

J is TRBJ1-3 and V is TRBV5-1; TRBD1 agrees at 9 bases. This CDR3 has 15 amino acids. Germline assignment: CDR1 SGHRS and CDR2 YFSETQ. Losses at the gene ends were 2 bases for V and 8 bases for J; bases not matched to a gene: 8. The DNA for the CDR3 is TGCGCCAGCAGCTTACAGGGGGCGCTGGGAGACACCATATATTTT. Translation: CASSLQGALGDTIYF.

This clone came up once. The same CDR3 is also encoded by other DNA sequences in this sample. This chain connects TRBV19 to TRBJ1-5; D is unclear. The ends were cut back, 5 bases at V and 2 bases at J, with 10 bases in the middle. The CDR3 is 14 residues long. From germline, CDR1 is LNHDA and CDR2 SQIVND (reference sequence). CDR3 region: CASSPQQGNQPQHF. DNA for the CDR3: TGTGCCAGTAGTCCACAGCAGGGCAATCAGCCCCAGCATTTT.

This clone appeared a single time. The chain recombines TRBV9 with TRBJ2-1; 11 nucleotides agree with TRBD2. In germline, CDR1 is SGDLS, CDR2 YYNGEE. The junction had 20 bases not matched to a gene; V was cut back by 4 bases and J by 11 bases. The CDR3 is 18 amino acids. The chain's CDR3 is CASSNALAGATANKQQFF. The CDR3 region has the DNA TGTGCCAGCAGCAATGCACTAGCGGGGGCAACAGCAAACAAACAGCAGTTCTTC.

J is TRBJ1-6 and V is TRBV9; no clear D. Germline CDR1 is SGDLS and CDR2 is YYNGEE. V was pared by 0 bases and J by 5 bases, with 6 bases between. There are 14 residues in the CDR3. The CDR3 region is CASSVGQNNSPLHF. CDR3 DNA sequence: TGTGCCAGCAGCGTAGGCCAGAATAATTCACCCCTCCACTTT. Filled out from reference TRBV9 and TRBJ1-6, the complete variable domain reads DSGVTQTPKHLITATGQRVTLRCSPRSGDLSVYWYQQSLDQGLQFLIQYYNGEERAKGNILERFSAQQFPDLHSELNLSSLELGDSALYFCASSVGQNNSPLHFGNGTRLTVT.

The chain is built from TRBV10-3 and TRBJ2-3, with 9 bases lining up with TRBD2. V dropped 6 bases and J dropped 14; count of bases not matched to a gene: 6. The CDR3 is 11 residues long. Germline lookup yields CDR1 ENHRY and CDR2 SYGVKD. The CDR3: CAISDSGSGYF. DNA of the CDR3: TGTGCCATCAGCGATAGCGGGAGTGGGTATTTT.

This clone has only one observation. The rearrangement links TRBV19 to TRBJ2-7; the D gene is possibly TRBD1 (6 bases). V was cut by 4 bases and J by 4 bases, with 8 bases left in between. Germline V CDR1 and CDR2: LNHDA, SQIVND (reference sequence). The CDR3 covers 12 residues. In DNA form, the CDR3 reads TGTGCCAGTAGTAAGGACAGTTACGAGCAGTACTTC. Translated, it gives CASSKDSYEQYF.

V is TRBV9 and J is TRBJ1-1, with 11 nucleotides matching TRBD1. The CDR3 runs 16 residues. V gave up 5 bases and J gave up 6 bases; unmatched junction bases: 12. Germline V gene data show CDR1 as SGDLS and CDR2 as YYNGEE. The chain's CDR3 is CASRAVGTGGRSEAFF. In nucleotides, the CDR3 is TGTGCCAGCAGGGCCGTAGGGACAGGGGGACGGTCTGAAGCTTTCTTT.

The J gene is TRBJ2-5, the V gene TRBV7-9, with TRBD1 matching 7 bases. This CDR3 contains 15 residues. The junction had 2 bases not matched to a gene; V was cut back by 1 base and J by 0 bases. Germline values: CDR1 SEHNR, CDR2 FQNEAQ (reference sequence). This CDR3 reads CASSLGDRNQETQYF. The CDR3 DNA reads TGTGCCAGCAGCTTAGGGGACAGAAACCAAGAGACCCAGTACTTC.

CDR3 protein: CASSSDLAGVRLSSTDTQYF. CDR3 sequence (DNA): TGTGCCAGCAGTTCCGACTTAGCGGGAGTTAGGCTCTCTAGCACAGATACGCAGTATTTT. J is TRBJ2-3 and V is TRBV28, with 9 positions matching TRBD2. V was clipped by 4 bases and J by 0 bases; unmatched bases: 17. The CDR3 has 20 amino acids. Germline V lookup: CDR1 MDHEN, CDR2 SYDVKM.

The chain is built from TRBV12-3 or TRBV12-4 and TRBJ2-7; D not certain. Trimming removed 6 bases from V and 5 bases from J, with 11 bases in between. The CDR3 length is 12 residues. CDR3 region: CASSPGPHEQYF. CDR3 sequence (DNA): TGTGCCAGCAGCCCAGGCCCCCACGAGCAGTACTTC.

The chain uses TRBV27 and TRBJ2-1, with 8 bases aligning to TRBD2. Germline CDR1 is MNHEY and CDR2 is SMNVEV (reference sequence). V shed 5 bases, J shed 1 base, and the junction held 10 bases outside the gene matches. This CDR3 is 17 amino acids long. CDR3 in amino acids: CASSKPGGRGSYNEQFF. The DNA of the CDR3 is TGTGCCAGCAGTAAACCGGGGGGGAGAGGGTCCTACAATGAGCAGTTCTTC.

The V call is TRBV19, the J call TRBJ2-6; the D is unclear. The germline CDR1 and CDR2 sequences are LNHDA and SQIVND (reference sequence). The CDR3 consists of 14 residues. V gave up 7 bases and J gave up 4 bases, with 11 bases separating them. The chain's CDR3 is CASNWARGANVLTF. The CDR3 DNA sequence: TGTGCCAGTAACTGGGCGCGCGGGGCCAACGTCCTGACTTTC.

This clone has a handful of counts. The chain carries TRBV30 and TRBJ1-1, with a tentative D call TRBD1 (6 bases). The CDR3 has 12 residues. V was trimmed by 0 bases and J by 11 bases, leaving 13 bases between them. Germline CDR1 reads GTSNPN; CDR2 reads SVGIG (reference sequence). CDR3 in amino acids: CAWSVSHRAAFF. The CDR3 DNA reads as TGTGCCTGGAGTGTATCTCACAGGGCCGCTTTCTTT.

The chain links TRBV11-3 to TRBJ2-3, with a possible D match to TRBD2 (5 bases). Trimming left V 1 base short and J 2 bases short, with 7 bases between. The CDR3 spans 14 residues. The V gene's germline CDR1 is SGHNT and CDR2 YENEEA. The CDR3 is CASSLGEPTDTQYF. As DNA, the CDR3 is TGTGCCAGCAGCTTAGGGGAGCCCACAGATACGCAGTATTTT. Complete variable domain (other parts from reference TRBV11-3 and TRBJ2-3): EAGVVQSPRYKIIEKKQPVAFWCNPISGHNTLYWYLQNLGQGPELLIRYENEEAVDDSQLPKDRFSAERLKGVDSTLKIQPAELGDSAVYLCASSLGEPTDTQYFGPGTRLTVL.

This chain connects TRBV18 to TRBJ2-7; 10 positions match TRBD1. Germline lookup yields CDR1 KGHSH and CDR2 LQKENI. With V trimmed by 6 bases and J by 0 bases, 14 bases remained unmatched. This CDR3 region has 18 residues. CDR3 nucleotides: TGTGCCAGCTCCCCCGGGACAGGGGACCTCGTGAGCTCCTACGAGCAGTACTTC. This encodes CASSPGTGDLVSSYEQYF.

The chain couples TRBV25-1 to TRBJ1-6, with D possibly matching TRBD1 (5 bases). The CDR3 covers 14 residues. Germline V CDR1 and CDR2: MGHDK, SYGVNS. The V and J ends lost 3 bases and 9 bases respectively, with 12 bases between them. In DNA, the CDR3 is TGTGCCAGCAGTGACCCGACGGACACTTCACCCCTCCACTTT. This gives the protein CASSDPTDTSPLHF.